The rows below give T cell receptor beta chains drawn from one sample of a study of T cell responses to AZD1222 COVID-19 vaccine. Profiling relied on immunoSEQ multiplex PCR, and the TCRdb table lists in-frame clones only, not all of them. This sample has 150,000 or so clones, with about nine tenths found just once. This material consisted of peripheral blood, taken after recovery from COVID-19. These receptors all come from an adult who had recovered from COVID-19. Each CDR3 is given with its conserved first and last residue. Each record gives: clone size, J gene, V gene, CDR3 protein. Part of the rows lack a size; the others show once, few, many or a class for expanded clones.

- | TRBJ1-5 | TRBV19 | CASTDRGGNQPQHF
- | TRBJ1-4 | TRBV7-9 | CASSLGQGNEKLFF
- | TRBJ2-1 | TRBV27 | CASSDRGDNEQFF
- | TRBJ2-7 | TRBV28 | CASREVGDQRAGYSYEQYF
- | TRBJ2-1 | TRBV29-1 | CSVLGQGLNEQFF
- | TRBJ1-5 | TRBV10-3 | CAISESGGASNQPQHF
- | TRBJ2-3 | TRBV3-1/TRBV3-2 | CASSQDPGGRAGDTQYF
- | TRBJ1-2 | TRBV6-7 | CASSLTGAGYGYTF
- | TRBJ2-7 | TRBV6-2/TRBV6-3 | CASSRGLVYEQYF
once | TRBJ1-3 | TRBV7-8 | CASSLVDQNSGNTIYF
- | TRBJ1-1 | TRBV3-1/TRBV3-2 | CASSQAGRTEAFF
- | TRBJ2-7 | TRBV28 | CASRQTSGRAYEQYF
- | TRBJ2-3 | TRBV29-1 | CSVEDYSSTDTQYF
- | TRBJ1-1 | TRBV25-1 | CASRDQGNTEAFF
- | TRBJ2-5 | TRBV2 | CASSPTRPAEGETQYF
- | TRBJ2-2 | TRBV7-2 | CASSLASRTSGRADTGELFF
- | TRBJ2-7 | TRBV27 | CASSPRGLAGRLLAEQYF
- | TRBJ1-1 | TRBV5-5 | CASSLGQGGWSTEAFF
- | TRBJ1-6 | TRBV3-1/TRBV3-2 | CASSQGGGNNSPLHF
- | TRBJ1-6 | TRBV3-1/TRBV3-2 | CASSQVAGRGSDSPLHF
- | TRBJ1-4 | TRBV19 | CASSKGQGREKLFF
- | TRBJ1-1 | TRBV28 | CAAQRGTEAFF
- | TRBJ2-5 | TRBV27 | CASTSTGLQETQYF
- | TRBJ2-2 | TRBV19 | CASNLLAGGFTGELFF
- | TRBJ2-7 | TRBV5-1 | CASSLGAGTYEQYF
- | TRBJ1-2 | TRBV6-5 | CASGEGFYGYTF
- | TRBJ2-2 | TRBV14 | CASSQVARLGTPYTGELFF
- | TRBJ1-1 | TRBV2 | CASKGRGLSTEAFF
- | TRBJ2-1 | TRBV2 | CASNPWGNEQFF
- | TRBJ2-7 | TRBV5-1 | CASSLAASGGYDEQYF
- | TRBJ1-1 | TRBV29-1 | CSATERGGTEAFF
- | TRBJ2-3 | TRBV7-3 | CASSSGIYPQYF
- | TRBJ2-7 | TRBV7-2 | CASSLTSGVYEQYF
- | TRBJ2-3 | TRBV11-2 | CASSLARGSDTQYF
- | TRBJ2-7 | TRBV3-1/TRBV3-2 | CASSQVPYEQYF
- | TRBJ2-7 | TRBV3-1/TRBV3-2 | CASSQEFGVDSYEQYF
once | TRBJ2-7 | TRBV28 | CASTEGHGQYF
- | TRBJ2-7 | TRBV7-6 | CASSPQDRGAYEQYF
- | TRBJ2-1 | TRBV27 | CASTSGVYNEQFF
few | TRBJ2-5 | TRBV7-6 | CASSSVVPRTSGGAPQETQYF
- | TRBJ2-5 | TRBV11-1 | CASSLVAKRWGTQYF
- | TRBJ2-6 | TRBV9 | CASSTQSGANVLTF
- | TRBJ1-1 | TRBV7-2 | CASSLDTYGEAFF
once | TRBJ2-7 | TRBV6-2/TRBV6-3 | CASSPPPAGRGQYF
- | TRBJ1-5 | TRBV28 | CASLEGSGGSNQPQHF
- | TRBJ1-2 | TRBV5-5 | CASSLTRNYGYTF
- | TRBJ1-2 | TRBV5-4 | CASSLRRMYGYTF
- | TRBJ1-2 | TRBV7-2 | CASSLGHRGSLYGYTF
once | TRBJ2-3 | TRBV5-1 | CASSSYRGNTDTQYF
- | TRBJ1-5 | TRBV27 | CASSLRPSNQPQHF
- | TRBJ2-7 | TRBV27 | CASSLKDSYEQYF